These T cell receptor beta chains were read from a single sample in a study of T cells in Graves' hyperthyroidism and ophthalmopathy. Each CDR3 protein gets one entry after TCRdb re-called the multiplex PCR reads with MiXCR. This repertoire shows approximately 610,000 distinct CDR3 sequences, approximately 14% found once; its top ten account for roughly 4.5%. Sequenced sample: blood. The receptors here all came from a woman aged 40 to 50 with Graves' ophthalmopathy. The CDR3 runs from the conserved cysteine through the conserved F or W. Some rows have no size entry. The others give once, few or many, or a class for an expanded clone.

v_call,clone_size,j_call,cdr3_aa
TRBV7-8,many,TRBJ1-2,CASSLGLSDYGYTF
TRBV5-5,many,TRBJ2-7,CASSLAPTFSYEQYF
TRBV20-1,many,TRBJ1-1,CSLREGDTEAFF
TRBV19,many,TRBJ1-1,CASSIGWRNTEAFF
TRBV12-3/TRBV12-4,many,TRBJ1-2,CASSLARLGVVKDGYTF
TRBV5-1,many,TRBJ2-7,CASSLGGTSGSTGEQYF
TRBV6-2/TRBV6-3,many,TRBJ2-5,CASSSGGSYRETQYF
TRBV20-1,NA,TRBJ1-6,CSAGTGGESPLHF
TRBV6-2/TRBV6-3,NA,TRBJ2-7,CASSYNHPDRISSYEQYF
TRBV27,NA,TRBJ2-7,CASSPSGYPYEQYF
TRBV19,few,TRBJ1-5,CASSIARYNQPQHF
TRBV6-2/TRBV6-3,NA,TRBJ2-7,CASSFRTGRHEQYF
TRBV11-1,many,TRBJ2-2,CASSLVGGQNTGELFF
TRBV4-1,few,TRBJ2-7,CASSQEWGGNTIYEQYF
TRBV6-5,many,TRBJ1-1,CASSPTTGNTEAFF
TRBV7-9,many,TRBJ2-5,CASSPPAGWEETQYF
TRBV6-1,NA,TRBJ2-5,CASSRSRTSPPETQYF
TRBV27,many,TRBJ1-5,CASSAEGTGINQPQHF
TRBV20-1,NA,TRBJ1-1,CSARWGPEAFF
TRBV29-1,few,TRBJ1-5,CSVVMAGGGNQPQHF
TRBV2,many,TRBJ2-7,CASSVGDEQYF
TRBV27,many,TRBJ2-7,CASSPMRVKGASYEQYF
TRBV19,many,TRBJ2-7,CASSSRAGDGYEQYF
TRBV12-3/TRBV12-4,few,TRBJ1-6,CASQGRWGAHNSPLHF
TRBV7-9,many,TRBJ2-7,CASSSDSGYEQYF
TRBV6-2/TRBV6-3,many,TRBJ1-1,CASSTPTVLNTEAFF
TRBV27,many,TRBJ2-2,CASSFHTAGELFF
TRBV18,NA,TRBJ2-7,CASSAGSPPKEQYF
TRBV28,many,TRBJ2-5,CASSPPTGRAGKTQYF
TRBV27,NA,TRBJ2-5,CASSLLGLAGQETQYF
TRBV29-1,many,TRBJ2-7,CSVEGPISYEQYF
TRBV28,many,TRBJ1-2,CASSLNSGPKGNGYTF
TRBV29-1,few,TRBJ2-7,CSVAASGDYEQYF
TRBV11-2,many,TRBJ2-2,CASSFISRGITGELFF
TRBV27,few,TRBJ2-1,CASSVTSGKSFF
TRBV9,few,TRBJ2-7,CASSVDLGYEQYF
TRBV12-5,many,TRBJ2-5,CASGTGTGIFETQYF
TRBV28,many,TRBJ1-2,CASSIPYGGSHGYTF
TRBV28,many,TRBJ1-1,CASSLGHWNTEAFF
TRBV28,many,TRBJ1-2,CASSLRSITNYGYTF
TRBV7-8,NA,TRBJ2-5,CASSPSGGRVETQYF
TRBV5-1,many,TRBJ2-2,CASRGLAGGVTGELFF